This TCR beta chain originates from a study of T-cell reconstitution after alpha-beta-depleted transplantation in children. Many counts were recorded for this clonotype. Its antigen remains unknown. Unique molecular identifiers tagged the TCRbeta library. TCRdb used MiXCR to reprocess the PCR reads, holding one entry per CDR3 protein. The profile covers around 490,000 distinct CDR3 sequences, with 9.5% to 12% appearing a single time and around 15% taken by the ten largest. Study-wide points: Recipient T cells and thymic progenitors that survived gave rise to the high TCRbeta diversity observed at day 60 in some patients. T-cell counts and diversity at one year following transplant were attributed mainly to newly produced T cells. Expanded graft clones, several hundred of them, were reportedly the source of alpha-beta T cells about two months after transplant.

The germline gives CDR1 MDHEN, CDR2 SYDVKM. The CDR3 extends over 13 amino acids. V lost 7 bases, J lost 3 bases, and 11 bases lay in between. This receptor was obtained from a female patient younger than 10 who had a stem cell transplant for aplastic anemia, so the T cells may come from the graft donor. The chain carries TRBV28 and TRBJ2-3; no reliable D call. This specimen was PBMCs, mostly from graft donor cells, taken 180 days after TCRalphabeta/CD19-depleted stem cell transplant. In DNA, the CDR3 is TGTGCCAGCACCCTTATCGTAACAGATACGCAGTATTTT. It yields the protein CASTLIVTDTQYF.